These 10 T cell receptor beta chains share one sample of origin, sequenced in a study of blood T cells in healthy people across ages. A second PCR of about 7 to 12 cycles used a sample-barcoded 5' primer and a J-beta primer mix. TCRdb ran MiXCR on the 5' RACE reads and lists one entry per CDR3 protein. The profile shows 1.5 million to 2 million distinct CDR3 sequences, roughly 30% of them singletons. Source material: blood. The receptors come from a woman aged 25 to 39 in good health.

The rearrangement uses TRBV12-3 or TRBV12-4 and TRBJ2-7; 10 nucleotides align to TRBD2. The V gene end was trimmed by 2 bases and the J gene end by 5 bases; junction bases not matched to a gene: 6. The CDR3 is made up of 15 amino acids. In DNA form, the CDR3 reads TGTGCCAGCAGTTTACAGGGACTAGCGAGAGACGAGCAGTACTTC. Translated: CASSLQGLARDEQYF.

This clonotype was counted ten times or more. Compared with germline, one end of the junction differs, possibly owing to a read error. The rearrangement uses TRBV5-1 and TRBJ2-1; 10 bases match TRBD2. This CDR3 is 14 amino acids long. The germline CDR1 and CDR2 sequences are SGHRS and YFSETQ. DNA of the CDR3: TGTGCCAGCTCAACTCTAGCGGGAGACAATGAGCAGTTCTTC. This codes for CASSTLAGDNEQFF. The whole variable domain, remainder taken from reference TRBV5-1 and TRBJ2-1, is KAGVTQTPRYLIKTRGQQVTLSCSPISGHRSVSWYQQTPGQGLQFLFEYFSETQRNKGNFPGRFSGRQFSNSRSEMNVSTLELGDSALYLCASSTLAGDNEQFFGPGTRLTVL.

The chain joins TRBV12-5 to TRBJ1-5; maybe TRBD1 (5 bases). CDR1 and CDR2 from the germline V gene are LGHNT and FRNRAP. CDR3 length: 13 amino acids. V was clipped by 6 bases and J by 5 bases, with 11 bases between them. CDR3 in DNA: TGTGCTAGTGGCCGGGACGGCTATCAGCCCCAGCATTTT. Residues: CASGRDGYQPQHF.

This chain connects TRBV7-2 to TRBJ1-6; D uncertain. V was cut by 3 bases and J by 10 bases, with 16 bases left in between. Germline V gives CDR1 SGHTA, CDR2 FQGNSA. This CDR3 contains 15 residues. The CDR3 spells CASSFLDKEGSPLHF. CDR3 DNA sequence: TGTGCCAGCAGCTTCTTAGACAAGGAGGGCTCACCCCTCCACTTT. Full variable domain (remainder filled in from reference TRBV7-2 and TRBJ1-6): GAGVSQSPSNKVTEKGKDVELRCDPISGHTALYWYRQSLGQGLEFLIYFQGNSAPDKSGLPSDRFSAERTGGSVSTLTIQRTQQEDSAVYLCASSFLDKEGSPLHFGNGTRLTVT.

With respect to this clonotype: A clone one base away is much larger, so this may be a read error. The chain combines TRBV10-3 with TRBJ1-2; unclear D gene. The CDR3 extends over 14 amino acids. Germline V lookup: CDR1 ENHRY, CDR2 SYGVKD. Here the CDR3 reads CVISVIWRDYGYTF. The CDR3 DNA follows: TGTGTCATCAGTGTCATATGGAGGGACTATGGCTACACCTTC.

The chain is built from TRBV5-1 and TRBJ2-1; 8 bases agree with TRBD1. Trimming at V came to 4 bases and at J to 2 bases, leaving 8 bases not matched to a gene. This CDR3 is 16 amino acids long. Looked up from germline, CDR1 is SGHRS and CDR2 is YFSETQ. The CDR3 loop is CASSPYQGAPYNEQFF. CDR3 DNA: TGCGCCAGCAGCCCGTATCAGGGGGCCCCCTACAATGAGCAGTTCTTC.

This clonotype was recorded a few times. This chain links TRBV20-1 with TRBJ2-5, with TRBD2 matching over 10 bases. V dropped 1 base and J dropped 5; count of bases not matched to a gene: 10. Germline values: CDR1 DFQATT, CDR2 SNEGSKA (reference sequence). The CDR3 is 16 residues long. This chain's CDR3 is CSARVGSSGRRETQYF. The CDR3 DNA follows: TGCAGTGCTAGAGTAGGGTCTAGCGGGAGACGGGAGACCCAGTACTTC.

The V gene is TRBV4-3, the J gene TRBJ2-1, with D possibly TRBD1 on 5 matching bases. Deletions cut 0 bases from V and 5 bases from J, with 11 bases between. The CDR3 runs to 15 residues. CDR1 is LGHNA and CDR2 is YSLEER in the germline V gene. CDR3 bases: TGCGCCAGCAGCCAAGATCTTTTAGGGGACAATGAGCAGTTCTTC. This encodes CASSQDLLGDNEQFF.

This clonotype was counted many times. The J gene is TRBJ2-7, the V gene TRBV7-2, with TRBD2 identical over 9 bases. Germline-derived CDR1 and CDR2 are SGHTA and FQGNSA. Trimming cost V 1 base and J 4 bases; bases outside gene matches: 8. This CDR3 spans 16 amino acids. As DNA, the CDR3 is TGTGCCAGCAGCTTAGGGGCGGGAGGGCTTCGTTACGAGCAGTACTTC. Its translation is CASSLGAGGLRYEQYF. Looking up the rest from reference TRBV7-2 and TRBJ2-7 gives the full variable domain: GAGVSQSPSNKVTEKGKDVELRCDPISGHTALYWYRQSLGQGLEFLIYFQGNSAPDKSGLPSDRFSAERTGGSVSTLTIQRTQQEDSAVYLCASSLGAGGLRYEQYFGPGTRLTVT.

The V gene is TRBV20-1, the J gene TRBJ2-3; 9 bases match TRBD2. With 1 base clipped from V and 1 base from J, the junction kept 3 bases outside the gene matches. The CDR3 length is 15 residues. Germline V gene sequence: CDR1 DFQATT, CDR2 SNEGSKA (reference sequence). In nucleotides, the CDR3 is TGCAGTGCTAGAGCGACTAGCGGACGCACAGATACGCAGTATTTT. Translation: CSARATSGRTDTQYF.